The sequence of this TCR beta chain was determined in a study of T-cell memory formation after mild COVID-19. Study results and caveats: Contracting clones localized mainly to CM and EM when CD4+ and mainly to EMRA when CD8+.

This clonotype has more than one count but fewer than ten. Antigen specificity is unknown. Using its own MiXCR run on the 5' RACE reads, TCRdb lists one record per CDR3 protein. The top ten clones hold around 7.7% of a sample with about 560,000 distinct CDR3 sequences, 20% to 25% of them seen once. V trimming: 0 bases; J trimming: 3 bases; junction bases outside the gene matches: 3. The CDR3 covers 14 residues. Germline assignment: CDR1 SGHDT and CDR2 YYEEEE. The sample consisted of PBMCs or a T cell subset sorted from them (not recorded which). The chain carries TRBV5-6 and TRBJ2-7; 7 bases agree with TRBD1. The origin of this receptor is an adult woman who had mild COVID-19 (a few samples of this study predate the infection). Cell type and time point are not known. The CDR3 DNA sequence: TGTGCCAGCAGCTTGGGGGACAGATACTACGAGCAGTACTTC. Its translation: CASSLGDRYYEQYF.